The 5 T cell receptor beta chains below come from one sample, sequenced in a study of shared clonotypes between healthy human individuals. Clones were read by immunoSEQ multiplex PCR, and TCRdb kept only the in-frame ones, dropping some. The sample yields hundreds of thousands of clones, approximately 74% seen once. The source material was memory CD4+ T cells sorted from blood. Subset given: CD45RA-negative fraction. Every receptor here comes from a woman in her 30s in good health.

This sequence joins TRBV2 and TRBJ1-1; D remains unclear. This CDR3 spans 14 amino acids. Germline assignment: CDR1 SNHLY and CDR2 FYNNEI. Trimming pared 4 bases from V and 3 bases from J, leaving 12 bases between. The CDR3 DNA is TGTGCCAGCAGTGTACGGCGGGTGGACACTGAAGCTTTCTTT. Translating it yields CASSVRRVDTEAFF.

This clone was recorded once. The V gene is TRBV19, the J gene TRBJ1-5, with no clear D. CDR3 length: 15 amino acids. CDR1 is LNHDA and CDR2 is SQIVND in the germline V gene (reference sequence). Trimming took 3 bases from V and 1 from J, leaving 10 bases between them. The CDR3 loop reads CASSIWGESNQPQHF. CDR3 coding DNA: TGTGCCAGTAGTATCTGGGGAGAGAGCAATCAGCCCCAGCATTTT.

The chain joins TRBV11-3 to TRBJ2-7; 7 bases fit TRBD2. The length of the CDR3 is 15 residues. The V gene's germline CDR1 is SGHNT and CDR2 YENEEA. The junction had 2 bases not matched to a gene; V was cut back by 0 bases and J by 0 bases. CDR3: CASSLEASGSYEQYF. The CDR3 DNA sequence: TGTGCCAGCAGCTTAGAGGCTAGCGGCTCCTACGAGCAGTACTTC.

V gene TRBV4-1 combines with J gene TRBJ2-7; D is uncertain. Per germline, CDR1 MGHRA and CDR2 YSYEKL. The CDR3 loop spans 13 amino acids. Trimming took off 3 bases at V and 0 bases at J, with 6 bases between the two ends. In DNA form, the CDR3 reads TGCGCCAGCAGCCAGGTTAGCTCCTACGAGCAGTACTTC. Translated: CASSQVSSYEQYF.

V gene TRBV28 combines with J gene TRBJ1-2, with 7 bases aligning to TRBD1. The germline gives CDR1 MDHEN, CDR2 SYDVKM. After removal of 6 bases from V and 8 bases from J, the junction contained 6 bases not matched to a gene. The CDR3 is 12 residues long. For the CDR3, the DNA is TGTGCCAGCAGCGCACAGGGGCTCGGCTACACCTTC. Translation gives CASSAQGLGYTF.